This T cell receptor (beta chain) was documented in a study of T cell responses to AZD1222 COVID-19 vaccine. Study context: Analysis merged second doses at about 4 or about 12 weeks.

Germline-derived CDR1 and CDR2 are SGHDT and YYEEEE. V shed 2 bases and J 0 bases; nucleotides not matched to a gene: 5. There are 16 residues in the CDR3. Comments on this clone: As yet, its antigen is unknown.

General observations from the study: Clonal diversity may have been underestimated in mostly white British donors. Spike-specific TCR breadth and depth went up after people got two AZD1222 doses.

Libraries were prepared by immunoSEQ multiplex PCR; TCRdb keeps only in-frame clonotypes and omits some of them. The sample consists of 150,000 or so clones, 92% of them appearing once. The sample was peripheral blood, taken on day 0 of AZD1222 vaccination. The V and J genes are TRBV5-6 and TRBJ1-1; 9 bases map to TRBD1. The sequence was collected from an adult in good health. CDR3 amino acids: CASSLTGGALNTEAFF. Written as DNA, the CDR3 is TGTGCCAGCAGCTTAACAGGGGGCGCTCTGAACACTGAAGCTTTCTTT. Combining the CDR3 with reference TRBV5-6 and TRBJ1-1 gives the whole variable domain DAGVTQSPTHLIKTRGQQVTLRCSPKSGHDTVSWYQQALGQGPQFIFQYYEEEERQRGNFPDRFSGHQFPNYSSELNVNALLLGDSALYLCASSLTGGALNTEAFFGQGTRLTVV.